The TCR beta chain under discussion was sequenced for a study of T-cell memory formation after mild COVID-19. The wider study: TCR clusters mostly belonged to single donors.

About this clonotype: Its target is not known.

TCRdb analysed the 5' RACE reads with MiXCR anew, one entry per CDR3 protein. Of under 150,000 distinct CDR3 sequences in the sample, 22% were seen once. CDR3 length: 12 amino acids. The V gene lost 5 bases and the J gene lost 4 bases, with 8 bases spanning the gap. Whole-study findings and limits: Whereas later expanders leaned CD4+, clones contracting day 15 to 85 showed a balanced CD4/CD8 makeup.

The clonotype comes from a man aged 18 to 29 who had mild COVID-19 (a few samples of this study predate the infection). Cell type and time point are not known. This chain uses TRBV12-3 or TRBV12-4 with TRBJ2-5; D might be TRBD2 (6 bases). The sequencing input was PBMCs or a T cell subset sorted from them (not recorded which). The CDR3 DNA reads as TGTGCCAGCAGTAAGGAGGGAGAGACCCAGTACTTC. Its protein is CASSKEGETQYF.